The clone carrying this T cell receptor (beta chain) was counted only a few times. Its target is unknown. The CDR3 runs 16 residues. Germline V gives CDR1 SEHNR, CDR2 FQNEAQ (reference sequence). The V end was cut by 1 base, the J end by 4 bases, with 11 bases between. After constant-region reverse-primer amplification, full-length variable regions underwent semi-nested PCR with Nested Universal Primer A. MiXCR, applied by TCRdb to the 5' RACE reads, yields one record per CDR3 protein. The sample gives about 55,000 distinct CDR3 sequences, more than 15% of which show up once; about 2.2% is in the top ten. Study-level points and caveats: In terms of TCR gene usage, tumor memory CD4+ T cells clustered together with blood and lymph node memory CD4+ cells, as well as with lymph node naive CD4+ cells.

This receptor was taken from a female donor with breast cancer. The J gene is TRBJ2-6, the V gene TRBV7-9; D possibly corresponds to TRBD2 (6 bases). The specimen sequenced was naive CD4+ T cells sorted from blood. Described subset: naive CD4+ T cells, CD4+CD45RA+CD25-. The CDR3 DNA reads TGTGCCAGCAGCTTAGGCACGGGAGCGGGGGCCAACGTCCTGACTTTC. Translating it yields CASSLGTGAGANVLTF.